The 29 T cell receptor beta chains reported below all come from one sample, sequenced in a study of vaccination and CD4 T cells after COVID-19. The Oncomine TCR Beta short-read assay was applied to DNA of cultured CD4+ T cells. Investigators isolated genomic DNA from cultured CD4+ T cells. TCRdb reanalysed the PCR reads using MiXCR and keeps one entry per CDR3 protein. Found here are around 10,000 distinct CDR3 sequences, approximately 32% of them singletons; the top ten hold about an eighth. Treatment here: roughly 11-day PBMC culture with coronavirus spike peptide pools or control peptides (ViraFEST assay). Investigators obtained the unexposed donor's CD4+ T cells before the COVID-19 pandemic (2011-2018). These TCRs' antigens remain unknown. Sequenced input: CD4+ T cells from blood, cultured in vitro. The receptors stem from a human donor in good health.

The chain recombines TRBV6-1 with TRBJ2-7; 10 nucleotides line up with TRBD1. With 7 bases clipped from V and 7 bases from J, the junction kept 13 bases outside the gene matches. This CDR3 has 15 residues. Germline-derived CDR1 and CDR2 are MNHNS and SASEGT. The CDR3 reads CASTTAGTGVGEQYF. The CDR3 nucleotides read TGTGCCAGCACCACCGCCGGGACAGGGGTGGGGGAGCAGTACTTC.

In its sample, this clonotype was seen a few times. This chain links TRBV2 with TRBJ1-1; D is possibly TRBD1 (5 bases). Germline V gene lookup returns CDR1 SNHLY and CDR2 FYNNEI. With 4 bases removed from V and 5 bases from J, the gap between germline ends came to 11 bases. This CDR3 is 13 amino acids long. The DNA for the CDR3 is TGTGCCAGCAGTGGGGGGGTAAGGACTGAAGCTTTCTTT. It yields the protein CASSGGVRTEAFF.

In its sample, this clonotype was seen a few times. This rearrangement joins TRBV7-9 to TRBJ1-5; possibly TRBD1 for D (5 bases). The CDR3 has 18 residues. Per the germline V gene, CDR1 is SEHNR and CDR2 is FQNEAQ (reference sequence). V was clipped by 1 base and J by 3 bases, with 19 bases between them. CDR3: CASSLGAPGRKINQPQHF. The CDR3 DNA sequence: TGTGCCAGCAGCTTAGGGGCTCCGGGACGCAAAATCAATCAGCCCCAGCATTTT.

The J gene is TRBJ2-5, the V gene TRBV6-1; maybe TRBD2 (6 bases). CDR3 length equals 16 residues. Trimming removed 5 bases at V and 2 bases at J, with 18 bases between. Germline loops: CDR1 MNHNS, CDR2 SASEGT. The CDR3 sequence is CASSMRALAKQETQYF. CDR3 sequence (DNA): TGTGCCAGCAGTATGAGGGCCCTAGCGAAACAAGAGACCCAGTACTTC.

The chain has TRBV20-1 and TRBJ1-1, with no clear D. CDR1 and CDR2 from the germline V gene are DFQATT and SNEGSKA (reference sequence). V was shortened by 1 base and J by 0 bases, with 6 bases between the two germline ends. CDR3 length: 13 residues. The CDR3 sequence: CSARVDMNTEAFF. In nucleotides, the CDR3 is TGCAGTGCTAGAGTAGACATGAACACTGAAGCTTTCTTT.

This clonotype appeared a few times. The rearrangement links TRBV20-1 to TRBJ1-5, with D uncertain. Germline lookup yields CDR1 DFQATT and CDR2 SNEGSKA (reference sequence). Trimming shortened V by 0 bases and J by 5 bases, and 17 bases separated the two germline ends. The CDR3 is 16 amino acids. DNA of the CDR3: TGCAGTGCTAGAGATTCGGGGAGGCGGTCGGATCAGCCCCAGCATTTT. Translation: CSARDSGRRSDQPQHF.

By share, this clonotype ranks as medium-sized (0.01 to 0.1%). The chain's CDR3 is CASSLVYEQYF. The CDR3 DNA follows: TGTGCCAGCAGCTTAGTTTACGAGCAGTACTTC. The V and J genes are TRBV7-2 and TRBJ2-7; the D is unclear. This CDR3 has 11 residues. Germline assignment: CDR1 SGHTA and CDR2 FQGNSA. V was pared by 1 base and J by 4 bases, with 2 bases between. The whole variable domain, filled in from reference TRBV7-2 and TRBJ2-7, reads GAGVSQSPSNKVTEKGKDVELRCDPISGHTALYWYRQSLGQGLEFLIYFQGNSAPDKSGLPSDRFSAERTGGSVSTLTIQRTQQEDSAVYLCASSLVYEQYFGPGTRLTVT.

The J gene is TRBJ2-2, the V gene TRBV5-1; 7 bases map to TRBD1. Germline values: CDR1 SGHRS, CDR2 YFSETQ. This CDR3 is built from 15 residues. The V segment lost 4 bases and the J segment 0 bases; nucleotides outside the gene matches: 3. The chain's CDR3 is CASSPGTANTGELFF. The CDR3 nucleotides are TGCGCCAGCAGCCCCGGGACAGCGAACACCGGGGAGCTGTTTTTT. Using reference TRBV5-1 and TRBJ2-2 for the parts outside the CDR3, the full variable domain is KAGVTQTPRYLIKTRGQQVTLSCSPISGHRSVSWYQQTPGQGLQFLFEYFSETQRNKGNFPGRFSGRQFSNSRSEMNVSTLELGDSALYLCASSPGTANTGELFFGEGSRLTVL.

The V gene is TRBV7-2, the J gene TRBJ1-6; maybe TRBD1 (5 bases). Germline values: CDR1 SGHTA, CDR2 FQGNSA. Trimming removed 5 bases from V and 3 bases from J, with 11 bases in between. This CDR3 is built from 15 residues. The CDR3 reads CASSGHNGYNSPLHF. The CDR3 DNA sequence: TGTGCCAGCAGCGGACATAACGGCTATAATTCACCCCTCCACTTT.

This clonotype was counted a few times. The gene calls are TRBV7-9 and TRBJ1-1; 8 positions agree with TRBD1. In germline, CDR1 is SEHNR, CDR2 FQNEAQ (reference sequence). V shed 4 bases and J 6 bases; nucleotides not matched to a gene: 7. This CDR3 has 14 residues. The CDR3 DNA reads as TGTGCCAGCAGCTGGACCCAGGGGGCCGCTGAAGCTTTCTTT. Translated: CASSWTQGAAEAFF.

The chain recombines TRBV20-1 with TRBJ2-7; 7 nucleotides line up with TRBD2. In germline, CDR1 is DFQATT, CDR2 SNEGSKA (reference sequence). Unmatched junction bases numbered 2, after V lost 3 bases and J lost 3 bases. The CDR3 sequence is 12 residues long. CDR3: CSASPSGYEQYF. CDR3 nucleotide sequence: TGCAGTGCTAGCCCTAGCGGCTACGAGCAGTACTTC.

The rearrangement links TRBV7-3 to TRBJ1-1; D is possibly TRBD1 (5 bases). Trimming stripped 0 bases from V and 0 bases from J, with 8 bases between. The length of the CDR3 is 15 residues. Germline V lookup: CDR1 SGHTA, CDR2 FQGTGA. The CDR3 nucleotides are TGTGCCAGCAGCTTAACCGGGGGAGTGAACACTGAAGCTTTCTTT. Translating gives CASSLTGGVNTEAFF.

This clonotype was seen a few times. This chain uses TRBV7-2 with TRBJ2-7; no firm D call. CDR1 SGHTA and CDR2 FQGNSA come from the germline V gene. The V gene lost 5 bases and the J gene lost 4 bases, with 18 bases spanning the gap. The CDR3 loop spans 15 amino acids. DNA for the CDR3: TGTGCCAGCAGCGCCTGGAGTGGTTTATATTACGAGCAGTACTTC. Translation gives CASSAWSGLYYEQYF.

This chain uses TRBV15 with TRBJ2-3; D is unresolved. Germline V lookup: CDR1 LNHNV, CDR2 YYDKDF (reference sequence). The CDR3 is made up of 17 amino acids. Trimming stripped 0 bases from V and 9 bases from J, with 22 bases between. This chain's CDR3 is CATSRDLPSQLLGTQYF. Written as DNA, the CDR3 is TGTGCCACCAGCAGAGATCTTCCCTCCCAGCTCCTTGGAACGCAGTATTTT. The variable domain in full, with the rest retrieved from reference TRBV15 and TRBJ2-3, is DAMVIQNPRYQVTQFGKPVTLSCSQTLNHNVMYWYQQKSSQAPKLLFHYYDKDFNNEADTPDNFQSRRPNTSFCFLDIRSPGLGDTAMYLCATSRDLPSQLLGTQYFGPGTRLTVL.

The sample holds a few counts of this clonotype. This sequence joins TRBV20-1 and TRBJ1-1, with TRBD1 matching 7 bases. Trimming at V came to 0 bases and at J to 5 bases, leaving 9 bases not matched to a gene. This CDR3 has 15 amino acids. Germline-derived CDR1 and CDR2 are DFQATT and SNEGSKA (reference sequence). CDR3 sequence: CSARDPDRVGTEAFF. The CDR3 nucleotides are TGCAGTGCTAGAGATCCCGACAGGGTAGGAACTGAAGCTTTCTTT.

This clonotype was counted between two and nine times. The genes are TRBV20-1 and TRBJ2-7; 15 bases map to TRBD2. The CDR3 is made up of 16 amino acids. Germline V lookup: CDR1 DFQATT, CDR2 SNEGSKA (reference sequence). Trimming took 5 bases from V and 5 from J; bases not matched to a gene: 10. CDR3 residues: CSASGLAGGNFNEQYF. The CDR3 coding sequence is TGCAGTGCTTCCGGACTAGCGGGAGGGAACTTCAACGAGCAGTACTTC.

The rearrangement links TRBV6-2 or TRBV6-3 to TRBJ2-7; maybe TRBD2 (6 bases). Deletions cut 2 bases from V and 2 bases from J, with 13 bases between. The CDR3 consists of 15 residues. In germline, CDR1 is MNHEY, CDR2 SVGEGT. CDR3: CASSYDSGPTYEQYF. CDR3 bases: TGTGCCAGCAGTTACGATAGCGGCCCAACCTACGAGCAGTACTTC.

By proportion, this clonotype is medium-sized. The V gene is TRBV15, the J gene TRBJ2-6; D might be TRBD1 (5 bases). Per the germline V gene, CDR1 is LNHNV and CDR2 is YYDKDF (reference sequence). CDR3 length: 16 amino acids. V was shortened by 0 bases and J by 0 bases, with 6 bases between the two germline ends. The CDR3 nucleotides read TGTGCCACCAGCAGAGATCAGGGCTCTGGGGCCAACGTCCTGACTTTC. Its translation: CATSRDQGSGANVLTF.

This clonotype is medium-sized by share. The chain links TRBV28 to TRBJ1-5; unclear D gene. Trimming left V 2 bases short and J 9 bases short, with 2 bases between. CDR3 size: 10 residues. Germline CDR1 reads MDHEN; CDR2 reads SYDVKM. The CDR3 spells CASSLGPQHF. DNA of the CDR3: TGTGCCAGCAGTTTAGGGCCCCAGCATTTT.

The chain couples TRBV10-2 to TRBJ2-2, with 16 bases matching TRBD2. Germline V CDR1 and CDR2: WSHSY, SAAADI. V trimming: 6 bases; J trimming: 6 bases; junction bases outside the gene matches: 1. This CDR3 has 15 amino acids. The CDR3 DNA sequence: TGCGCCAGCAGGGGACTAGCGGGAGGGGCCGGGGAGCTGTTTTTT. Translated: CASRGLAGGAGELFF.

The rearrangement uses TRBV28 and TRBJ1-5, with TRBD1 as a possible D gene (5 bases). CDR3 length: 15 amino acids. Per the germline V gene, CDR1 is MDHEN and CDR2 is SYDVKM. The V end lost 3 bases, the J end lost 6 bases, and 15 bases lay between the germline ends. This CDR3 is CASSFWGVGAQPQHF. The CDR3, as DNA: TGTGCCAGCAGTTTTTGGGGGGTCGGGGCTCAGCCCCAGCATTTT.

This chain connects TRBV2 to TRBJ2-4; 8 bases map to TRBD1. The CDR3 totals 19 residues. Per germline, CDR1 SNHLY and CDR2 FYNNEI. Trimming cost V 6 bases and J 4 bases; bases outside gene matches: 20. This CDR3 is CASSSGAITRTGLKNIQYF. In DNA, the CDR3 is TGTGCCAGCAGCTCGGGAGCTATAACAAGGACAGGGCTTAAAAACATTCAGTACTTC.

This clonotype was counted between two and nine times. DNA for the CDR3: TGTGCCAGCTCACCAGGGGGACAGTTCAATCAGCCCCAGCATTTT. Amino acids: CASSPGGQFNQPQHF. The chain uses TRBV18 and TRBJ1-5, with 7 bases fitting TRBD1. The ends lost 2 bases at V and 3 bases at J; junction bases unmatched: 4. The length of the CDR3 is 15 residues. Germline assignment: CDR1 KGHSH and CDR2 LQKENI. Drawing the rest from reference TRBV18 and TRBJ1-5, the complete variable domain is NAGVMQNPRHLVRRRGQEARLRCSPMKGHSHVYWYRQLPEEGLKFMVYLQKENIIDESGMPKERFSAEFPKEGPSILRIQQVVRGDSAAYFCASSPGGQFNQPQHFGDGTRLSIL.

The CDR3 nucleotides are TGCAGTGCTAGGGCTAGCGGGAGGGTCTACGAGCAGTACTTC. Its protein product is CSARASGRVYEQYF. V is TRBV20-1 and J is TRBJ2-7; TRBD2 matches at 12 bases. V shed 3 bases, J shed 3 bases, and the junction held 3 bases outside the gene matches. Germline loops: CDR1 DFQATT, CDR2 SNEGSKA (reference sequence). This CDR3 is 14 amino acids long.

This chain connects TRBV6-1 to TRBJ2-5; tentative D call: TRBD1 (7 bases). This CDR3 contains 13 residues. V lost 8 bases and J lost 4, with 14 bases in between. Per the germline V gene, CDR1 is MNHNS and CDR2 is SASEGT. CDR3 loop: CASHRGGTETQYF. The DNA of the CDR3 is TGTGCCAGCCACAGGGGAGGTACAGAGACCCAGTACTTC.

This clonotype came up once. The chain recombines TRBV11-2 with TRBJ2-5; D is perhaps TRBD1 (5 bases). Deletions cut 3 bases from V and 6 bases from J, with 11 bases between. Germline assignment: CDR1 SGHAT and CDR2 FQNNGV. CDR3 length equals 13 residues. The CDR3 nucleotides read TGTGCCAGCAGCTTCGAAATGGGGCAGACCCAGTACTTC. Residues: CASSFEMGQTQYF.

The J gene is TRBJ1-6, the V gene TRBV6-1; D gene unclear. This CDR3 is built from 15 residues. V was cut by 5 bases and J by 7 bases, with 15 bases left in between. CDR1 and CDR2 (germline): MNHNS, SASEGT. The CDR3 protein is CASSLEQLENSPLHF. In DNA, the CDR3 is TGTGCCAGCAGTCTTGAACAGTTGGAGAATTCACCCCTCCACTTT.

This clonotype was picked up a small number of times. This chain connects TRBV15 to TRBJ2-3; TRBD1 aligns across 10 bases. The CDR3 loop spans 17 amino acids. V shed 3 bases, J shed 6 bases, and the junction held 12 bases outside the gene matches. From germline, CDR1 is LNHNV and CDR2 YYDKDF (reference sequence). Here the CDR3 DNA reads TGTGCCACCAGCAGCGGTCCTCCGGGACAGGGGTCGGATACGCAGTATTTT. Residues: CATSSGPPGQGSDTQYF. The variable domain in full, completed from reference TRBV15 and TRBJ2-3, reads DAMVIQNPRYQVTQFGKPVTLSCSQTLNHNVMYWYQQKSSQAPKLLFHYYDKDFNNEADTPDNFQSRRPNTSFCFLDIRSPGLGDTAMYLCATSSGPPGQGSDTQYFGPGTRLTVL.

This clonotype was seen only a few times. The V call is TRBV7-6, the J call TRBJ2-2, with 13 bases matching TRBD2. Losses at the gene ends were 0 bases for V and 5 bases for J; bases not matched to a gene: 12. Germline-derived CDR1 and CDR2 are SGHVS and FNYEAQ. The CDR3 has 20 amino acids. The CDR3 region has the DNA TGTGCCAGCAGCTTAGCCCGGACTAGCGGGAGAATTTTGGGTACCGGGGAGCTGTTTTTT. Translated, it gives CASSLARTSGRILGTGELFF.